The sequence of this TCR beta chain was determined in a study of blood T cell repertoires in COVID-19. Assay: immunoSEQ multiplex PCR; the TCRdb copy retains only in-frame clones and omits some. The sample consists of under 300,000 clones, approximately 83% of them appearing once. The V gene's germline CDR1 is SGHRS and CDR2 YFSETQ. The V end was cut by 1 base, the J end by 2 bases, with 11 bases between. CDR3 length: 15 amino acids. The sample consisted of PBMCs or T cells enriched from blood (not recorded which). The origin of this receptor is a man in his fifties who had recovered from COVID-19. This chain uses TRBV5-1 with TRBJ2-3, with D tentatively TRBD1 (7 bases). The CDR3 protein is CASSLRGTDTDTQYF. In DNA, the CDR3 is TGCGCCAGCAGCTTGCGCGGGACAGACACAGATACGCAGTATTTT. Full variable domain (missing parts from reference TRBV5-1 and TRBJ2-3): KAGVTQTPRYLIKTRGQQVTLSCSPISGHRSVSWYQQTPGQGLQFLFEYFSETQRNKGNFPGRFSGRQFSNSRSEMNVSTLELGDSALYLCASSLRGTDTDTQYFGPGTRLTVL.